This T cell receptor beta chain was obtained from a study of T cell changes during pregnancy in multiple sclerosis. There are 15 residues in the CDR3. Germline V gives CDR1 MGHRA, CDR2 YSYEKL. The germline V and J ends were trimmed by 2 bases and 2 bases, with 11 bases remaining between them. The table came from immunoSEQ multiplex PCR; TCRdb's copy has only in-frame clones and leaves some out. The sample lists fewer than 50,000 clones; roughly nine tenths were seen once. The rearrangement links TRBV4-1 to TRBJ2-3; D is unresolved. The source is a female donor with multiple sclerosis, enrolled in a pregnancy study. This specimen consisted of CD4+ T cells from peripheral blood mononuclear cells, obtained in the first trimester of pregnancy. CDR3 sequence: CASSQLLRFTDTQYF. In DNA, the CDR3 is TGCGCCAGCAGCCAATTGCTCAGATTCACAGATACGCAGTATTTT.